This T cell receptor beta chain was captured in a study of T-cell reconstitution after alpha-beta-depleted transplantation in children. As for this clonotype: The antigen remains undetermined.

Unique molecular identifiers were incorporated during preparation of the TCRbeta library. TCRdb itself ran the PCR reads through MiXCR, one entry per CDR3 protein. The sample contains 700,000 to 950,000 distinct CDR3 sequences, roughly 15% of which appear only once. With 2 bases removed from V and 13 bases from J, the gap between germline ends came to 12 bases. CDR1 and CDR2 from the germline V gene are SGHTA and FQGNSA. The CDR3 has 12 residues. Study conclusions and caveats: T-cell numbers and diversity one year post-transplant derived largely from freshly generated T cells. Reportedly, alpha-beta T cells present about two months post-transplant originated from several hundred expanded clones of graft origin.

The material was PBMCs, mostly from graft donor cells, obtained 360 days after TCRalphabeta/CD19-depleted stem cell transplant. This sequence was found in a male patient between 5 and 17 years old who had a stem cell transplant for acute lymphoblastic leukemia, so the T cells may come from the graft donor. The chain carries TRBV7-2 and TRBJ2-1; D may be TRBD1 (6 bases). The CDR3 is CASSLRLGAQFF. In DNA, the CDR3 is TGTGCCAGCAGCTTAAGACTGGGGGCACAGTTCTTC. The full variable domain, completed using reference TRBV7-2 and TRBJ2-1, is GAGVSQSPSNKVTEKGKDVELRCDPISGHTALYWYRQSLGQGLEFLIYFQGNSAPDKSGLPSDRFSAERTGGSVSTLTIQRTQQEDSAVYLCASSLRLGAQFFGPGTRLTVL.